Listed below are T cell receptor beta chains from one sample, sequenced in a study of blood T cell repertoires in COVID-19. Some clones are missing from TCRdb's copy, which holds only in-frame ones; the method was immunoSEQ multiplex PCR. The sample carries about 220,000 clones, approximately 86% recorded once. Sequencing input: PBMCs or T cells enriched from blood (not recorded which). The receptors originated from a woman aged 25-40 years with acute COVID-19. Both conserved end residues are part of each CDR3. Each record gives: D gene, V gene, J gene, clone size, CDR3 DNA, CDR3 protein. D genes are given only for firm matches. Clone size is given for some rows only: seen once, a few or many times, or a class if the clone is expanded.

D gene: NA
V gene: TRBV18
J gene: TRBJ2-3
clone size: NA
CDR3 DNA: TGTGCCAGCTCTACCACAGGGACAGATACGCAGTATTTT
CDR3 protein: CASSTTGTDTQYF

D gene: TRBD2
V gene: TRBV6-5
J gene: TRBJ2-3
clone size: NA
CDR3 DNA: TGTGCCAGCAGTTCGGCGGGGGGCGAAACAGATACGCAGTATTTT
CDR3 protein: CASSSAGGETDTQYF

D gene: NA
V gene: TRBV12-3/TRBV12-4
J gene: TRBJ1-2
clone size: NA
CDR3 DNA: TGTGCCAGCAGTTTAGCAGGGGCTGGGGGCTACACCTTC
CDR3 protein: CASSLAGAGGYTF

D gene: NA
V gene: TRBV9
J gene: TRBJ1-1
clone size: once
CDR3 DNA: TGTGCCAGCAGCGTAGCAGGTATGAACACTGAAGCTTTCTTT
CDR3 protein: CASSVAGMNTEAFF

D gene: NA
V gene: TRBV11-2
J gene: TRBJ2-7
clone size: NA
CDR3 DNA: TGTGCCAGCAGTTTCCCTCCCGCAAGGGGGGGCCACGAGCAGTACTTC
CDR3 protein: CASSFPPARGGHEQYF

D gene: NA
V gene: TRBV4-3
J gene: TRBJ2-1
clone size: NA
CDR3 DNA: TGCGCCAGCAGCCACAGGTACAATGAGCAGTTCTTC
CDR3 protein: CASSHRYNEQFF

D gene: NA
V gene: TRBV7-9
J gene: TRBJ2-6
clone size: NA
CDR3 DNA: TGTGCCAGCAGCTTAGTCGGGTGGGCTGGGGCCAACGTCCTGACTTTC
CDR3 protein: CASSLVGWAGANVLTF

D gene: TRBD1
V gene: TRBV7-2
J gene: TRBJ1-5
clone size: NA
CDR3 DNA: TGTGCCAGCAGCCGCCCGGGGACAGACAGTTCCTATAGCAATCAGCCCCAGCATTTT
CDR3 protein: CASSRPGTDSSYSNQPQHF

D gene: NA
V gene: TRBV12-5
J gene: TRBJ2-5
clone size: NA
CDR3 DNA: TGTGCTAGTGGCATCGGTTACCAAGAGACCCAGTACTTC
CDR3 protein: CASGIGYQETQYF

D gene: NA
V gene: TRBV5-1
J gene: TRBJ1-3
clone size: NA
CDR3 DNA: TGCGCCAGCAGCTTAGGCTGGGGACTTGGAAACACCATATATTTT
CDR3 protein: CASSLGWGLGNTIYF

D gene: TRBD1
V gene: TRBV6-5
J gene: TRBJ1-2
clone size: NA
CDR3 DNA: TGTGCCAGCAGTTACCAAGGGACAGGACACTATGGCTACACCTTC
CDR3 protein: CASSYQGTGHYGYTF

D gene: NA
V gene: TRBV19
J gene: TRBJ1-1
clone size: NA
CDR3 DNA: TGTGCCAGTAGTCCCACTACAGGGACCCTCAACACTGAAGCTTTCTTT
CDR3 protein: CASSPTTGTLNTEAFF

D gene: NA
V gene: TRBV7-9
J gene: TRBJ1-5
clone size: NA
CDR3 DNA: TGTGCCAGCGGGCTGGGGCGAGAAAGCAATCAGCCCCAGCATTTT
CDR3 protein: CASGLGRESNQPQHF

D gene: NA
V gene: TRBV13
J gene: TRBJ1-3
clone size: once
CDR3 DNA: TGTGCCAGCAGCTTCCACGGGGGGGAACGCGGAAACACCATATATTTT
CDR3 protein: CASSFHGGERGNTIYF

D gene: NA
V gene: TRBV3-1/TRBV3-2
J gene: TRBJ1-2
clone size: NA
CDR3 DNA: TGTGCCAGCAGCCAAGATGCCTTCGGGGGGGCGGGGGGCTACACCTTC
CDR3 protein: CASSQDAFGGAGGYTF

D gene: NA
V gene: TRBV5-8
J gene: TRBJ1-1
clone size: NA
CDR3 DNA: TGTGCCAGCAGCTTGGCGGTGCGTCATGAAGCTTTCTTT
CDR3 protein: CASSLAVRHEAFF

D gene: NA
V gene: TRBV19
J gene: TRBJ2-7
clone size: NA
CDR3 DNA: TGTGCCAGCCAGGGTGAAAGCTCCTACGAGCAGTACTTC
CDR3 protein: CASQGESSYEQYF

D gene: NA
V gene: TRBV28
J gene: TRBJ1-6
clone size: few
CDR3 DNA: TGTGCCAGCAGGTTTCTGGGAGGGCAATCACCCCTCCACTTT
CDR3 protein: CASRFLGGQSPLHF

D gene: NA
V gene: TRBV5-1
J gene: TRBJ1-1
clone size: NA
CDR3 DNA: TGCGCCAGCCGTTTCAGGGGAGTTGGCACTGAAGCTTTCTTT
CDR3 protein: CASRFRGVGTEAFF

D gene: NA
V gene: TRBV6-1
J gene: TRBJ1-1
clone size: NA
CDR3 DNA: TGTGCCAGCAGTGAAGCCATCTACGGGGGGAACACTGAAGCTTTCTTT
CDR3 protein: CASSEAIYGGNTEAFF

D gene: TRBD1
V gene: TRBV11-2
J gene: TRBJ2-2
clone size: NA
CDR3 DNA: TGTGCCAGCAGCTGGACAGGGGTGACCGGGGAGCTGTTTTTT
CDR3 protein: CASSWTGVTGELFF

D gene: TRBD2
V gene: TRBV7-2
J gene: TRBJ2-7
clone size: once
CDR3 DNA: TGTGCCAGCAGCTTGGGGGAGGGTTCCTACGAGCAGTACTTC
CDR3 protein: CASSLGEGSYEQYF

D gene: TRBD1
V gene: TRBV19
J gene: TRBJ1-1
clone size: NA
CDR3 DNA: TGTGCCAGTAGTATTAACAGGGGCCGCGACACTGAAGCTTTCTTT
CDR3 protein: CASSINRGRDTEAFF

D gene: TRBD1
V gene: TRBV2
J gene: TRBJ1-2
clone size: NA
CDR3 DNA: TGTGCCAGCACGGGGACAGGGAGAGGCTACACCTTC
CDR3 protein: CASTGTGRGYTF

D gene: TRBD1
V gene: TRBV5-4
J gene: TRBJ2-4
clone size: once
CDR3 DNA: TGTGCCAGCAGCTTGGGACAGGGGGCGAGAAGTAACATTCAGTACTTC
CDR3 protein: CASSLGQGARSNIQYF

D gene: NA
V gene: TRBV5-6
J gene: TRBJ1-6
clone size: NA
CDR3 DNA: TGTGCCAGCAGCCAACAAACGGGTTACCTTTCACCCCTCCACTTT
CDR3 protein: CASSQQTGYLSPLHF

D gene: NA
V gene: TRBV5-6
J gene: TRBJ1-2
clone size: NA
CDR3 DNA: TGTGCCAGCAGCTCGGGAACAGCTAGACGGTATGGCTACACCTTC
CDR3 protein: CASSSGTARRYGYTF

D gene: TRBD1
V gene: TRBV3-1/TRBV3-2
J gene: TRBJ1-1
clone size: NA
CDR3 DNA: TGTGCCAGCAGCTATCAGACAGGGCTGGGAGACGGCACTGAAGCTTTCTTT
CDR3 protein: CASSYQTGLGDGTEAFF

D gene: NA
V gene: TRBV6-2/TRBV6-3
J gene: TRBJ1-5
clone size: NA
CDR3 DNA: TGTGCCAGCAGCCCCCGGTATGGGGACTATAGCAATCAGCCCCAGCATTTT
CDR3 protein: CASSPRYGDYSNQPQHF

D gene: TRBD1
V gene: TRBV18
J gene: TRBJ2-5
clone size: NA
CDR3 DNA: TGTGCCAGCTCACCACGGGGGGACAGGGTACCCCCTGAGACCCAGTACTTC
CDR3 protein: CASSPRGDRVPPETQYF

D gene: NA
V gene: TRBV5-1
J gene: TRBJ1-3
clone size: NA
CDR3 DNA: TGCGCCAGCAGCTCAGGGGCGGCAGGGGATGGAAACACCATATATTTT
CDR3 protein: CASSSGAAGDGNTIYF

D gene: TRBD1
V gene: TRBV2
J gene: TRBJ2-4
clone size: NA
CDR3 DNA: TGTGCCAGCAGTGGGGGACAGTTAGCCAAAAACATTCAGTACTTC
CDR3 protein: CASSGGQLAKNIQYF

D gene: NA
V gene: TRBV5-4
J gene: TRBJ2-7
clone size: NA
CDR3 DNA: TGTGCCAGCAGCTTGGACGGGGGGCATACCTACGAGCAGTACTTC
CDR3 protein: CASSLDGGHTYEQYF

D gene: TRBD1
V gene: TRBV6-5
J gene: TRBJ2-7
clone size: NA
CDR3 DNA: TGTGCCAGCAGCGGGACAGGGATCTACGAGCAGTACTTC
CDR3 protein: CASSGTGIYEQYF

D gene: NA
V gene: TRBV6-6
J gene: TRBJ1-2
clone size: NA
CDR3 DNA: TGTGCCAGCAGTTACTCTGTCAGGGGTGGAGGCTACACCTTC
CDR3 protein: CASSYSVRGGGYTF

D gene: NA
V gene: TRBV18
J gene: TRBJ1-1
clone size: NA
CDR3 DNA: TGTGCCAGCTCACCACCGCGAGACCGGAGCACTGAAGCTTTCTTT
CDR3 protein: CASSPPRDRSTEAFF

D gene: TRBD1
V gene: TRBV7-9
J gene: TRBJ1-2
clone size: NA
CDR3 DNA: TGTGCCAGCAGCCCCCCGCAGGGGGCGTTCGCTGGCTACACCTTC
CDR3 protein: CASSPPQGAFAGYTF

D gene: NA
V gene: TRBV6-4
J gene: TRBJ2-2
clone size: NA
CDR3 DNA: TGTGCCAGCAGCGCACAGGAGCCCGGGGAGCTGTTTTTT
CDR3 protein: CASSAQEPGELFF

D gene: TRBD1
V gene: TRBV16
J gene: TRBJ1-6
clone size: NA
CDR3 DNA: TGTGCCAGCAGCCCCACAGGGGGTAATTATTCACCCCTCCACTTT
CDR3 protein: CASSPTGGNYSPLHF

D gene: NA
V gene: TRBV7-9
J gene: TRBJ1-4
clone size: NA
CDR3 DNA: TGTGCCAGCAGCGGCGGACAGAAGGGAAAACTGTTTTTT
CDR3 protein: CASSGGQKGKLFF

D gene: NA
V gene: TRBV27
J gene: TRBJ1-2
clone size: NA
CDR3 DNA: TGTGCCAGCACCTCGGGGGATGGCTACACCTTC
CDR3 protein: CASTSGDGYTF

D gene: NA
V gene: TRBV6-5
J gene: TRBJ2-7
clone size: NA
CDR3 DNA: TGTGCCAGCAGAGACCCCGGACAGCCAGAGCAGTACTTC
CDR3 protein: CASRDPGQPEQYF

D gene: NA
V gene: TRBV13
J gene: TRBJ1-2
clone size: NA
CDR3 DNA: TGTGCCAGCAGCTCACCAGGGTACGGTGGCTACACCTTC
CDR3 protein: CASSSPGYGGYTF

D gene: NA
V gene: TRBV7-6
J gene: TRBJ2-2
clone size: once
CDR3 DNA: TGTGCCAGCAGCTCCACCGCCGGGGTTTTCGGGGAGCTGTTTTTT
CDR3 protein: CASSSTAGVFGELFF

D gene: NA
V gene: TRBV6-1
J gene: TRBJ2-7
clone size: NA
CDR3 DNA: TGTGCCAGCAGTGAACGGGGGGCGGCGATCTACGAGCAGTACTTC
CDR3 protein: CASSERGAAIYEQYF

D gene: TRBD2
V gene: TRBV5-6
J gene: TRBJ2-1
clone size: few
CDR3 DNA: TGTGCCAGCAGCGGAGAAGCGGGGCGCTACAATGAGCAGTTCTTC
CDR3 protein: CASSGEAGRYNEQFF

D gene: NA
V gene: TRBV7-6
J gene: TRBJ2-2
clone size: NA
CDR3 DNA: TGTGCCAGCAGCTTAGGAGGGATGGGCACCGGGGAGCTGTTTTTT
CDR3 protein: CASSLGGMGTGELFF

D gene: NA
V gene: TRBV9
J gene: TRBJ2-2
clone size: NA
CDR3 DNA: TGTGCCAGCAGGCGGGGTAGTGACACCGGGGAGCTGTTTTTT
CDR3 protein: CASRRGSDTGELFF

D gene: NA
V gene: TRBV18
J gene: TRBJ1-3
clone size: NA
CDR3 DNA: TGTGCCAGCTCACAACAGGGTAAAGGAAACACCATATATTTT
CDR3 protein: CASSQQGKGNTIYF

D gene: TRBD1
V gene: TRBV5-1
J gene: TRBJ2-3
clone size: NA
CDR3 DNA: TGCGCCAGCAGCTTGGGGGACAGGGCCGATACGCAGTATTTT
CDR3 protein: CASSLGDRADTQYF

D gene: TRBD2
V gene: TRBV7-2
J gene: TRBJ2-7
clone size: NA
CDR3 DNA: TGTGCCAGCAGCGACTCTAGCGGGGGGGCCAAGCAGTACTTC
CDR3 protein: CASSDSSGGAKQYF

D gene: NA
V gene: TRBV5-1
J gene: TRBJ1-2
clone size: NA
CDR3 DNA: TGCGCCAGCAGCCCCGGGACTAACTATGGCTACACCTTC
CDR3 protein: CASSPGTNYGYTF

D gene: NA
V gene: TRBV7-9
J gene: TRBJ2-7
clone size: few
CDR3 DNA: TGTGCCAGCAAGGGGACAAGCTCCTACGAGCAGTACTTC
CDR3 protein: CASKGTSSYEQYF

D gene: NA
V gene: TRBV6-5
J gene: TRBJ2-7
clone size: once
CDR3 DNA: TGTGCCAGCAGTTACGGCAGGGCATTCAACGAGCAGTACTTC
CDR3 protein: CASSYGRAFNEQYF

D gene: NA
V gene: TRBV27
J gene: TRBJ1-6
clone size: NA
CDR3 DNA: TGTGCCAGCAGTTTATTGGGGGGGAATAATTCACCCCTCCACTTT
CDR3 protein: CASSLLGGNNSPLHF

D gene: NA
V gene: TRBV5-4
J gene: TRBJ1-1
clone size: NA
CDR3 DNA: TGTGCCAGCAGCTCCCCTTCGACAGGCGGGCTGAACACTGAAGCTTTCTTT
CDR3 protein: CASSSPSTGGLNTEAFF

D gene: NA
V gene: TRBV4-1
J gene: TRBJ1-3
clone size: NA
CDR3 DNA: TGCGCCAGCAGCCACCCTCCGGGGGGGCAGATCCCTTACTCTGGAAACACCATATATTTT
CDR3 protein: CASSHPPGGQIPYSGNTIYF

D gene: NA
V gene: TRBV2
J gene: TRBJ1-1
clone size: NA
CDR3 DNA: TGTGCCAGCCGAAAGTGGGGAGTCATGAACACTGAAGCTTTCTTT
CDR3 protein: CASRKWGVMNTEAFF

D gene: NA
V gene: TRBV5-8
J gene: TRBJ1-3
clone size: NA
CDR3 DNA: TGTGCCAGCAGCTTGTATACAGGAGATATCCGAATATCTGGAAACACCATATATTTT
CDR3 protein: CASSLYTGDIRISGNTIYF